This T cell receptor beta chain was sequenced during a study of cytomegalovirus exposure and HLA in healthy donors (dated by TCRdb to 2016 to 2017). Background for the entire study: In an earlier analysis of roughly 500 of the donors, about 270 Gb of sequence data and 100 million or so unique TCR beta sequences from roughly 190 million T cells were reported. Of the roughly 400 genotyped donors, approximately 83% fell in the genetic ancestry cluster associated with self-reported Caucasian donors. Roughly 310 gigabases of sequencing data and approximately 84 million unique TCR sequences were included in an early release covering about 700 HLA-typed donors. In a later genetic analysis, genome-wide SNP genotypes for about 65% of the 666 donors were used, and that subset was treated as a discovery cohort. Every discovery cohort repertoire had been produced on one sequencing platform. An earlier analysis of some 600 of the donors applied high-throughput TCR beta sequencing to assess whether each TCR beta V gene segment acted as functional or pseudogenic. Besides the first cohort of roughly 660 subjects, a separate validation cohort made up of over 100 different subjects was used. Among roughly 400 genotyped donors of the cohort, an average of 235,054 unique TCR beta nucleotide sequences were sequenced per donor, roughly a sixth of them non-productive. The study used immunosequencing to profile the T cell repertoires of under 700 subjects and linked those repertoires to cytomegalovirus serostatus. High-throughput TCR immunosequencing, statistical association of individual TCRs with disease status, and machine learning were combined to predict cytomegalovirus infection status. Four to six DR-DQ haplotypes were handled as single units for association and clustering, since linkage in the cohort was strong. Donor age, sex, ethnicity and CMV serostatus were compiled alongside the repertoire data. The later analysis used no new phenotypic data to find candidate immune exposures, relying instead on TCR beta sequences and their occurrence across donors. In a later analysis, previously published TCR beta repertoires from 600 to 850 donors were re-analyzed and high-resolution HLA genotyping was added so that TCR occurrence patterns could be studied. The aim of the study was to test whether cataloging public T cell receptors could identify signatures of past pathogen exposure. Typing coverage differed by locus: A, B, C, DRB1 and DQB1 were typed in about 629-630 donors, DQA1 in 500 to 550, DPA1 in nearly 610, and DPB1 in 400 to 490. HLA typing covered class I and class II loci at four-digit resolution.

Broad study findings and their caveats: Roughly uniform sequencing depth across donors was assumed in presence/absence analyses, although this assumption may not hold. The study gave a list of roughly 150 TCR beta chains associated with cytomegalovirus. In a later analysis, TCR association rates were found to vary across HLA loci, with the most associated TCRs seen for DRB1 alleles and the fewest for HLA-C alleles. Because HLA typing was missing for some donors at each locus, association tests included only the typed subset. Assigning TCR associations to individual alleles was difficult when HLA alleles, especially DR and DQ, strongly co-occurred. Most TCR sequences were seen in very few donors, while some public TCRs were found in many individuals. A cluster of highly shared sequence variants was judged likely to represent a technical artifact of the sequencing pipeline. CMV serostatus was the only immune exposure information available for the cohort. Only TCR beta chains were sequenced in this cohort, and the absence of alpha or paired-chain data limited detectable features. In a later genetic analysis, a missense DCLRE1C variant was associated with V-gene and J-gene trimming of TCR beta chains, and the association was replicated in an independent cohort. Several of the top co-occurrence clusters appeared to be linked to parvovirus B19, influenza, CMV and Epstein-Barr virus, according to a later analysis. A later analysis found that most CMV-associated TCR beta chains appeared HLA-restricted, with HLA associations seemingly driven largely by CMV exposure. Because counts were too low, about 18 rarely observed V segments, including chromosome 9 orphons, were excluded from the earlier analysis of some 590 of the donors. A further reported finding was that TCR beta sequences accurately predicted the HLA-A and HLA-B alleles for most subjects in the first cohort. In a later genetic analysis, fewer N-insertions in productive TCRs were reported among donors in an Asian-associated ancestry cluster than the approximately 710-donor mean. In a later analysis, HLA-associated TCR beta chains showed more clonal expansion and lower generation probabilities than non-associated chains that were equally common. In vitro tests confirmed that a few of the cytomegalovirus-associated TCR beta chains recognize cytomegalovirus antigens. The classifier was reported to diagnose cytomegalovirus status with high specificity and sensitivity in both the original and validation cohorts. A later analysis associated roughly 17,000 TCR beta sequences with specific HLA alleles at a false discovery rate of 0.05. Correlated functional status among segregating V segments might be attributable to linkage disequilibrium, but an unknown experimental factor could not be ruled out. In an earlier analysis of around 600 of the donors, most TCR beta V segments appeared in productive rearrangements about 87% or about 30% of the time, broadly matching IMGT annotations. It was suggested by the authors that the approach could potentially be generalized to other disease states and immunological phenotypes.

The cohort was made up of 650 to 700 healthy bone marrow donors. All cohort members were sampled while nominally healthy, although unrecorded immune exposures were likely present. The donor tested CMV seropositive and was one of the 289 seropositive cohort members. A peripheral blood sample was collected from each donor, and TCR beta sequencing was performed on peripheral blood mononuclear cells. Genomic DNA extraction from the blood cell samples was performed with the Qiagen DNeasy Blood Extraction Kit. The library was made by the immunoSEQ multiplex PCR assay. For the multiplex PCR, a mixture combining 60 forward primers for TCR Vbeta segments and 13 reverse primers for TCR Jbeta segments was used. A multiplex PCR assay on genomic DNA amplified the CDR3 region of rearranged TCR beta genes. The amplified TCR beta libraries were sequenced on the Illumina HiSeq System as 87-base-pair reads. As for how the authors treated the data: In a later analysis, approximately 74 million unique TCR beta chains were counted across the 650 to 750 repertoires, and around 11 million of these chains were shared by at least two donors. Raw reads were error-corrected and collapsed into unique sequences by a nearest-neighbor algorithm in which closely related sequences were merged to remove PCR and sequencing errors. CDR3 sequences were aligned to IMGT reference sequences to assign V, D and J gene segments. For a sequence to be retained, a match of at least six nucleotides to both a V gene segment and a J gene segment was required. Rearrangements were called productive when the CDR3 lacked stop codons and stayed in frame with V and J; all others were non-productive. Following IMGT convention, CDR3 was defined as the stretch from the second conserved V-encoded cysteine to the conserved J-encoded phenylalanine. The earlier analysis of about 590 of the donors excluded sequences that lacked an unambiguous match to a single V gene segment. In an earlier analysis of 587 of the donors, V segments were called functional above 56.7% productive rearrangements and were called segregating when the between-donor standard deviation exceeded 5%. To diagnose cytomegalovirus status from the catalog of TCR beta chain sequences, a statistical classification framework was built. V and J gene assignment, in a later analysis, came from comparing TCR nucleotide sequences with IMGT/GENE-DB human TR gene sequences. The TCRdist pipeline was used in a later analysis to assign CDR3 sequences and most-parsimonious VDJ recombination scenarios. In a later analysis, each TCR beta chain was defined by its CDR3 amino acid sequence together with its V-gene family, and reads lacking a unique V-gene family were excluded. As a way to deal with suspected cross-contamination and a sequencing artifact, a later analysis dropped under 600 nucleotide sequences that were highly shared and had low generation probability. For each public chain, a later analysis derived a clonal expansion index from normalized ranks of inferred template counts within each repertoire. Generation probabilities in a later analysis came from a VDJ recombination model fitted to out-of-frame rearrangements, and those results were checked against IGoR. A later analysis scored TCR-TCR, TCR-HLA and TCR-CMV co-occurrence with hypergeometric tests, applying a repertoire-size bias correction to TCR pairs. In a later analysis, false discovery rates were estimated by permuting HLA or CMV assignments 20 times. A later analysis grouped co-occurring TCRs with DBSCAN, adding TCRdist sequence similarity when clustering within HLA-allele-positive subsets. Repertoires with fewer than 30,000 or more than 120,000 public chains, plus five repertoires with anomalous nucleotide sharing, were excluded from co-occurrence clustering. The clones in this table, taken by TCRdb from immuneACCESS, are in-frame only. Not every clone is retained; where verified, under half of the shortfall comes from an unresolved V gene, and the cause of the rest is unknown. That table supplies the V and J calls and clone size; D and trimming were determined from the DNA. The sample table on file contains tens of thousands of clones. The ten largest clones take up around 4% of the sample.

In the case of this clone: It has no known antigen specificity.

Source material: PBMCs. The receptor was derived from a man aged 18 to 30 in good health and CMV-seropositive.

The CDR3 region: CASSEEYSTDTQYF. The nucleotides are TGTGCCAGCAGTGAAGAGTACTCCACAGATACGCAGTATTTT. The V gene is TRBV2 and the J gene is TRBJ2-3, with the identity of the D gene unclear. The germline V gene specifies SNHLY as CDR1 and FYNNEI as CDR2. Counted from cysteine to phenylalanine, this CDR3 has 14 amino acids. The DNA shown is the 42-base CDR3, in frame from base 1. The V end loses 1 base and the J end loses 2 bases, and a stretch of 7 bases separates them.